The next 12 T cell receptor beta chains were all read from a single sample in a study of blood T cell repertoires in COVID-19. The method was immunoSEQ multiplex PCR; TCRdb's version includes in-frame clones alone and lacks a portion of them. The sample lists 140,000 or so clones; about 92% were seen once. Source material: peripheral blood. The source of these receptors is a human donor in a cohort sampled during active COVID-19.

The J gene is TRBJ1-3, the V gene TRBV5-1; 9 nucleotides match TRBD1. Trimming removed 2 bases from V and 1 base from J; junction bases left unmatched: 4. This CDR3 has 16 residues. Germline CDR1 SGHRS, CDR2 YFSETQ. The CDR3 spells CASSFRTGVSGNTIYF. The CDR3 nucleotides read TGCGCCAGCAGCTTCCGGACAGGGGTGTCTGGAAACACCATATATTTT.

Comments on this clone: The junction differs from germline at one of its ends, possibly a read error. V is TRBV10-3 and J is TRBJ1-5; tentatively, D is TRBD1 (5 bases). CDR3 length: 14 amino acids. Germline values: CDR1 ENHRY, CDR2 SYGVKD. The CDR3 here is CAISGATAGQPQHF. The CDR3 DNA follows: TGTGCCATAAGTGGGGCTACCGCGGGTCAGCCCCAGCATTTT.

This clone was seen once. The chain has TRBV13 and TRBJ2-3, with 9 nucleotides matching TRBD2. Germline values: CDR1 PRHDT, CDR2 FYEKMQ (reference sequence). Unmatched junction bases numbered 6, after V lost 2 bases and J lost 0 bases. The length of the CDR3 is 17 residues. CDR3 DNA sequence: TGTGCCAGCAGCTTACCTTTCGCGGGGGGGAGCACAGATACGCAGTATTTT. Its protein is CASSLPFAGGSTDTQYF.

This clone has just one count. The chain uses TRBV23-1 and TRBJ1-5; the match to TRBD1 covers 8 bases. TRBV23-1 is designated an ORF whose function remains uncertain. V dropped 2 bases and J dropped 1; count of bases not matched to a gene: 7. The CDR3 loop spans 17 amino acids. The CDR3 loop is CASSQRTGRVSNQPQHF. DNA for the CDR3: TGCGCCAGCAGTCAACGGACAGGGAGGGTGAGCAATCAGCCCCAGCATTTT.

V and J are TRBV11-2 and TRBJ2-3, with D hard to call. V dropped 5 bases and J dropped 2 bases, with 5 bases sitting between them. Germline V CDR1 and CDR2: SGHAT, FQNNGV. The CDR3 length is 12 residues. CDR3 region: CASSQLTDTQYF. Here the CDR3 DNA reads TGTGCCAGCAGCCAACTCACAGATACGCAGTATTTT.

This clone came up once. This chain uses TRBV5-8 with TRBJ2-7; tentative D call: TRBD1 (5 bases). V was clipped by 4 bases and J by 7 bases, with 12 bases between them. Per germline, CDR1 SGHTS and CDR2 YDEGEE. CDR3 length equals 12 residues. CDR3 in DNA: TGTGCCAGCAGCCTGACAGTTTCGGAGCAGTACTTC. Its translation is CASSLTVSEQYF.

CDR3 DNA sequence: TGTGCCAGCAGAGGGACAGGGATGAAAAAGGAAGGGAATGAGCAGTTCTTC. This encodes CASRGTGMKKEGNEQFF. The chain recombines TRBV7-2 with TRBJ2-1; 9 bases fit TRBD1. The CDR3 loop spans 17 amino acids. Germline V gene sequence: CDR1 SGHTA, CDR2 FQGNSA. Trimming cost V 6 bases and J 7 bases; bases outside gene matches: 16.

The chain is built from TRBV7-9 and TRBJ2-5, with TRBD1 matching 7 bases. The germline gives CDR1 SEHNR, CDR2 FQNEAQ (reference sequence). Trimming at V came to 4 bases and at J to 0 bases, leaving 2 bases not matched to a gene. The CDR3 length is 14 residues. In DNA, the CDR3 is TGTGCCAGCAGCTCTGGGACAGACCAAGAGACCCAGTACTTC. It is translated as CASSSGTDQETQYF.

The chain joins TRBV9 to TRBJ1-1; no clear D. Germline CDR1 and CDR2: SGDLS and YYNGEE. V lost 4 bases and J lost 5, with 12 bases in between. This CDR3 comprises 13 residues. The CDR3 loop reads CASSPPRETEAFF. The CDR3 DNA reads TGTGCCAGCAGCCCACCTCGGGAAACTGAAGCTTTCTTT.

V gene TRBV7-6 combines with J gene TRBJ2-3; 7 nucleotides match TRBD2. The V gene end was trimmed by 5 bases and the J gene end by 4 bases; junction bases not matched to a gene: 6. Germline V gene data show CDR1 as SGHVS and CDR2 as FNYEAQ. CDR3 length: 14 amino acids. In nucleotides, the CDR3 is TGTGCCAGCAGCCGGCTAGCGGAAGCAGATACGCAGTATTTT. This sequence encodes CASSRLAEADTQYF.

This rearrangement joins TRBV10-1 to TRBJ1-5; 10 positions match TRBD1. The ends lost 6 bases at V and 3 bases at J; junction bases unmatched: 11. Germline V CDR1 and CDR2: WNHNN, SYGVQD (reference sequence). The CDR3 spans 17 residues. The CDR3 coding sequence is TGCGCCAGCAGCCCAGAACGACAGGGGGCGGCCAATCAGCCCCAGCATTTT. It translates to CASSPERQGAANQPQHF.

The chain joins TRBV10-3 to TRBJ1-2, with a tentative D call TRBD1 (5 bases). This CDR3 contains 14 residues. With 0 bases removed from V and 8 bases from J, the gap between germline ends came to 13 bases. Germline V gives CDR1 ENHRY, CDR2 SYGVKD. The CDR3 sequence: CAISESGGERGYTF. CDR3 sequence (DNA): TGTGCCATCAGTGAGTCAGGAGGGGAACGGGGCTACACCTTC.